These 23 T cell receptor beta chains share one sample of origin, sequenced in a study of T cells in Graves' hyperthyroidism and ophthalmopathy. Authors of the study amplified TCR beta CDR3 regions from RNA transcripts. An initial round of RT-PCR targeting the TCR CDR3 relied on the HTBI primer set. TCRdb used MiXCR to reprocess the multiplex PCR reads, holding one entry per CDR3 protein. The data hold 190,000 or so distinct CDR3 sequences, with about a sixth observed a single time. Specimen: blood. These receptors came from a man in his forties with Graves' hyperthyroidism.

The sample holds many counts of this clonotype. The V call is TRBV6-2 or TRBV6-3, the J call TRBJ2-5; D ambiguous. Germline assignment: CDR1 MNHEY and CDR2 SVGEGT. CDR3 length: 14 residues. V was shortened by 2 bases and J by 1 base, with 8 bases between the two germline ends. CDR3 nucleotides: TGTGCCAGCAGTTACGAGCTAATCCAAGAGACCCAGTACTTC. This codes for CASSYELIQETQYF.

The chain combines TRBV18 with TRBJ2-1; a possible D gene is TRBD1 (5 bases). CDR3 length equals 12 residues. V lost 5 bases to trimming and J lost 8 bases, with 10 bases between them. Germline-derived CDR1 and CDR2 are KGHSH and LQKENI. The CDR3 loop reads CASSATGHEQFF. In nucleotides, the CDR3 is TGTGCCAGCTCAGCTACAGGCCATGAGCAGTTCTTC.

The rearrangement joins TRBV7-2 to TRBJ2-2; 8 positions agree with TRBD1. Germline loops: CDR1 SGHTA, CDR2 FQGNSA. The CDR3 consists of 15 residues. The ends lost 5 bases at V and 0 bases at J; junction bases unmatched: 2. The CDR3 DNA sequence: TGTGCCAGCAGCATACAGGGGGCGAACACCGGGGAGCTGTTTTTT. Its translation: CASSIQGANTGELFF.

The gene calls are TRBV29-1 and TRBJ2-2; D possibly corresponds to TRBD2 (5 bases). The CDR3 is 14 residues long. The germline CDR1 and CDR2 sequences are SQVTM and ANQGSEA. V was trimmed by 5 bases and J by 0 bases, leaving 10 bases between them. CDR3 DNA: TGCAGCGTTTTAGAGGGTTCGAACACCGGGGAGCTGTTTTTT. Encoded protein: CSVLEGSNTGELFF.

The chain uses TRBV20-1 and TRBJ2-7, with a possible D match to TRBD2 (6 bases). Per germline, CDR1 DFQATT and CDR2 SNEGSKA (reference sequence). V shed 3 bases and J shed 1 base, with 13 bases lying between them. CDR3 length: 14 residues. CDR3 loop: CSASSRGRSYEQYF. In nucleotides, the CDR3 is TGCAGTGCTAGTTCTCGGGGGAGATCCTACGAGCAGTACTTC.

J is TRBJ2-7 and V is TRBV4-3, with 11 bases fitting TRBD2. The length of the CDR3 is 19 residues. The J segment lost 0 bases and the V segment lost 0 bases, leaving 10 bases of the junction unmatched. Germline assignment: CDR1 LGHNA and CDR2 YSLEER. DNA of the CDR3: TGCGCCAGCAGCCAAGAGTGGCCTAGCGGGGGGCGGTACTCCTACGAGCAGTACTTC. Its translation: CASSQEWPSGGRYSYEQYF.

In this sample, this clonotype turned up a few times. This rearrangement joins TRBV20-1 to TRBJ1-5; D possibly corresponds to TRBD1 (5 bases). Germline CDR1 reads DFQATT; CDR2 reads SNEGSKA (reference sequence). With 6 bases removed from V and 6 bases from J, the gap between germline ends came to 15 bases. The CDR3 consists of 13 residues. The CDR3 loop reads CSAPGRGSQPQHF. CDR3 sequence (DNA): TGCAGTGCCCCGGGGAGGGGTAGTCAGCCCCAGCATTTT.

This clonotype was recorded many times. Written as DNA, the CDR3 is TGTGCCACCAGTGAGGTGACAGGAGGAGGTAGTGACGAGCAGTACTTC. As protein: CATSEVTGGGSDEQYF. The chain links TRBV24-1 to TRBJ2-7; TRBD1 might be the D (6 bases). Germline V CDR1 and CDR2: KGHDR, SFDVKD. This CDR3 has 16 residues. Trimming removed 4 bases at V and 5 bases at J, with 20 bases between.

Many counts were recorded for this clonotype. The chain has TRBV5-1 and TRBJ2-7; 11 bases are shared with TRBD2. The germline CDR1 and CDR2 sequences are SGHRS and YFSETQ. V shed 2 bases and J 0 bases; nucleotides not matched to a gene: 7. CDR3 size: 17 residues. This CDR3 is CASSFPPSGGTSYEQYF. Written as DNA, the CDR3 is TGCGCCAGCAGCTTCCCGCCTAGCGGGGGGACCTCCTACGAGCAGTACTTC.

In this sample, this clonotype turned up many times. The chain employs TRBV6-1 and TRBJ1-5; D gene uncertain. Trimming removed 6 bases at V and 2 bases at J, with 8 bases between. The CDR3 runs to 13 residues. In germline, CDR1 is MNHNS, CDR2 SASEGT. In nucleotides, the CDR3 is TGTGCCAGCAGGTCAGACGGCAATCAGCCCCAGCATTTT. This gives the protein CASRSDGNQPQHF.

This clonotype was counted ten times or more. The CDR3 here is CSARDPSGGSSYNEQFF. Written as DNA, the CDR3 is TGCAGTGCTAGAGATCCCAGCGGGGGTAGCTCCTACAATGAGCAGTTCTTC. This chain joins TRBV20-1 and TRBJ2-1; 8 bases agree with TRBD2. Germline trimming cut 0 bases from V and 0 bases from J; bases unmatched to any gene: 7. The length of the CDR3 is 17 residues. Germline V gives CDR1 DFQATT, CDR2 SNEGSKA (reference sequence).

This clonotype was seen ten or more times. CDR3 in amino acids: CASRLTWPGQGTDTQYF. The CDR3 DNA reads as TGTGCCAGCAGGTTGACCTGGCCGGGACAGGGGACAGATACGCAGTATTTT. The chain employs TRBV28 and TRBJ2-3; 10 bases are shared with TRBD1. CDR3 length: 17 amino acids. In germline, CDR1 is MDHEN, CDR2 SYDVKM. V was pared by 6 bases and J by 3 bases, with 12 bases of the junction left unmatched.

This chain connects TRBV5-1 to TRBJ2-3; 11 bases map to TRBD1. This CDR3 spans 17 amino acids. Unmatched junction bases numbered 8, after V lost 2 bases and J lost 3 bases. In germline, CDR1 is SGHRS, CDR2 YFSETQ. The CDR3 loop reads CASSFQPGQGVTDTQYF. DNA for the CDR3: TGCGCCAGCAGCTTCCAACCGGGACAGGGGGTGACAGATACGCAGTATTTT.

This clonotype has a count of ten or more. The CDR3 loop is CASSSAGGPYNEQFF. The CDR3 nucleotides are TGTGCCAGCAGTTCGGCGGGGGGGCCCTACAATGAGCAGTTCTTC. The chain combines TRBV6-2 or TRBV6-3 with TRBJ2-1, with TRBD2 matching 9 bases. The CDR3 has 15 amino acids. The trim removed 4 bases at V and 2 bases at J, leaving 3 bases unmatched. Germline CDR1 and CDR2: MNHEY and SVGEGT.

This clonotype has ten or more counts. The chain is built from TRBV30 and TRBJ2-1; D gene ambiguous. There are 15 residues in the CDR3. Between the trimmed V and J ends, which lost 1 base and 0 bases, there was a span of 10 bases. Germline V gene sequence: CDR1 GTSNPN, CDR2 SVGIG (reference sequence). CDR3 coding DNA: TGTGCCTGGAGTGCGATGGCCTTCTCCTACAATGAGCAGTTCTTC. It codes for CAWSAMAFSYNEQFF.

This clonotype was seen ten or more times. This rearrangement joins TRBV20-1 to TRBJ2-1, with TRBD1 matching 10 bases. CDR3 size: 16 residues. Looked up from germline, CDR1 is DFQATT and CDR2 is SNEGSKA (reference sequence). The V and J ends lost 2 bases and 7 bases, in that order; junction bases with no gene match: 11. This chain's CDR3 is CSARTFTSGQGNEQFF. DNA for the CDR3: TGCAGTGCTAGAACATTTACCTCGGGACAGGGGAATGAGCAGTTCTTC.

This clonotype was counted ten times or more. This chain uses TRBV12-3 or TRBV12-4 with TRBJ1-1; no clear D. The CDR3 is 14 residues long. V lost 3 bases and J 0 bases, leaving 8 bases between the germline ends. The CDR3: CASSFNYMNTEAFF. The CDR3 bases are TGTGCCAGCAGTTTCAACTACATGAACACTGAAGCTTTCTTT.

This clonotype was observed many times. The V call is TRBV18, the J call TRBJ1-1; D unclear. The CDR3 extends over 14 amino acids. V was clipped by 2 bases and J by 1 base, with 8 bases between them. Germline values: CDR1 KGHSH, CDR2 LQKENI. The chain's CDR3 is CASSPLPANTEAFF. Here the CDR3 DNA reads TGTGCCAGCTCACCATTACCGGCGAACACTGAAGCTTTCTTT.

This CDR3 reads CASSVAGELFF. The CDR3 region has the DNA TGTGCCAGCAGTGTTGCCGGGGAGCTGTTTTTT. The chain uses TRBV2 and TRBJ2-2; D gene uncertain. Germline assignment: CDR1 SNHLY and CDR2 FYNNEI. This CDR3 is built from 11 residues. Trimming took off 4 bases at V and 6 bases at J, with 3 bases between the two ends.

A few counts support this clonotype. This sequence joins TRBV20-1 and TRBJ1-2, with TRBD1 matching over 7 bases. The junction had 5 bases not matched to a gene; V was cut back by 4 bases and J by 0 bases. This CDR3 comprises 14 residues. Germline V gene sequence: CDR1 DFQATT, CDR2 SNEGSKA (reference sequence). The CDR3 is CSAIRDRANYGYTF. The DNA of the CDR3 is TGCAGTGCTATCCGGGACAGAGCTAACTATGGCTACACCTTC.

This clonotype showed up many times. The chain links TRBV4-3 to TRBJ2-7; D unclear. CDR1 and CDR2 (germline): LGHNA, YSLEER. This CDR3 contains 13 residues. Trimming took off 1 base at V and 3 bases at J, with 7 bases between the two ends. CDR3 sequence reads: CASSQVLGYEQYF. The CDR3 DNA sequence: TGCGCCAGCAGCCAAGTTCTTGGCTACGAGCAGTACTTC.

This chain connects TRBV5-1 to TRBJ1-1, with 7 bases lining up with TRBD1. Per germline, CDR1 SGHRS and CDR2 YFSETQ. CDR3 length equals 15 residues. J was trimmed by 2 bases and V by 4 bases; bases with no gene match: 8. The CDR3 DNA reads TGCGCCAGCAGCATAGGGACAGTCCGAAACACTGAAGCTTTCTTT. This translates into CASSIGTVRNTEAFF. Filled out from reference TRBV5-1 and TRBJ1-1, the complete variable domain reads KAGVTQTPRYLIKTRGQQVTLSCSPISGHRSVSWYQQTPGQGLQFLFEYFSETQRNKGNFPGRFSGRQFSNSRSEMNVSTLELGDSALYLCASSIGTVRNTEAFFGQGTRLTVV.

The V gene is TRBV24-1, the J gene TRBJ2-4; D is undetermined. Germline CDR1 reads KGHDR; CDR2 reads SFDVKD. The CDR3 contains 12 residues. The V and J ends lost 5 bases and 2 bases respectively, with 3 bases between them. CDR3 DNA: TGTGCCACCAGTGGGCCCAAAAACATTCAGTACTTC. This sequence encodes CATSGPKNIQYF.